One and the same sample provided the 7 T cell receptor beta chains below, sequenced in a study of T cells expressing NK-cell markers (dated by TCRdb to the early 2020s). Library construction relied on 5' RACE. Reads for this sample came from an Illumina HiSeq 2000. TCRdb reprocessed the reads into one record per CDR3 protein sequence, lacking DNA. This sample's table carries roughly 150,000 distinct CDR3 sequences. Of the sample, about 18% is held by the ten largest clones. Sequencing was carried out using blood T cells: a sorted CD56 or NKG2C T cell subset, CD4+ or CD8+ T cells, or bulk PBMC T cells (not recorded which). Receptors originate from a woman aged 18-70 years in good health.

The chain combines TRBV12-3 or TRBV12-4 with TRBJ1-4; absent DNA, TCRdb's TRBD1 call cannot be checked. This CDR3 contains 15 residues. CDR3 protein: CASSLTGGIVEKLFF.

CDR3 region: CSASFRTLTSTDTQYF. The V gene is TRBV20-1, the J gene TRBJ2-3; TCRdb's assignment of TRBD2 cannot be checked, as there is no DNA. CDR3 length: 16 amino acids. Germline V gene data show CDR1 as DFQATT and CDR2 as SNEGSKA (reference sequence).

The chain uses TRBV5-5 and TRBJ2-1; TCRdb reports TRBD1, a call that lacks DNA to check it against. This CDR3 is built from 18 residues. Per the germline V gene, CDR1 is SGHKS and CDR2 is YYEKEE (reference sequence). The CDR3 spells CASSFPPGAGPSYNEQFF.

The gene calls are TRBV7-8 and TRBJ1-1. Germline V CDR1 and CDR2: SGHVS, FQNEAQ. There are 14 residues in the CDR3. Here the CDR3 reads CASSLALWGDEAFF.

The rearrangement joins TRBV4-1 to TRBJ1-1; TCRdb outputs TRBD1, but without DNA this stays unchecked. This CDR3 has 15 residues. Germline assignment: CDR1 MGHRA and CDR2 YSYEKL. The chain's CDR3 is CASSRGGDRAAEAFF.

The chain's CDR3 is CASSHGTSGPYEQYF. The V and J genes are TRBV4-1 and TRBJ2-7; there is no DNA to check the TCRdb D call of TRBD2. Germline-derived CDR1 and CDR2 are MGHRA and YSYEKL. This CDR3 has 15 residues.

The CDR3 sequence: CASSHGAGTSGTYEQYF. The chain employs TRBV3-1 and TRBJ2-7; the TCRdb call, TRBD2, lacks DNA for checking. CDR1 is LGHDT, CDR2 YNNKEL, per germline (reference sequence). The CDR3 length is 17 residues.